The 32 T cell receptor beta chains presented below share a single source sample, sequenced in a study of CD8+ T cells in alopecia areata. Extracted RNA was reverse transcribed, and the resulting cDNA served as sequencing template. Produced via immunoSEQ multiplex PCR; TCRdb's table is partial and in-frame only. The sample holds some 180,000 clones; 63% are singletons and the top ten take under 2%. The material sequenced was CD4+ T cells sorted from blood, taken at week 0. Every receptor here comes from a human donor with alopecia areata.

The CDR3 sequence is CASRGGPRLVYEQYF. As DNA, the CDR3 is TGTGCCAGCAGGGGAGGACCGCGGCTGGTATACGAGCAGTACTTC. The V and J genes are TRBV2 and TRBJ2-7; a weak D match, TRBD2 (6 bases). The CDR3 extends over 15 amino acids. Germline values: CDR1 SNHLY, CDR2 FYNNEI. V lost 6 bases to trimming and J lost 4 bases, with 19 bases between them.

The chain recombines TRBV29-1 with TRBJ2-3; D is perhaps TRBD1 or TRBD2 (5 bases each). This CDR3 spans 14 amino acids. The V end was cut by 3 bases, the J end by 0 bases, with 10 bases between. Germline V gene data show CDR1 as SQVTM and CDR2 as ANQGSEA. CDR3 nucleotides: TGCAGCGTTGACCCGGGACGGAGCACAGATACGCAGTATTTT. Translated: CSVDPGRSTDTQYF.

The chain's CDR3 is CASSLVSGGDYEQYF. The CDR3, as DNA: TGTGCCAGCAGCTTAGTTAGCGGGGGGGACTACGAGCAGTACTTC. The chain employs TRBV7-2 and TRBJ2-7; 11 nucleotides line up with TRBD2. Trimming removed 1 base from V and 3 bases from J; junction bases left unmatched: 2. The CDR3 sequence is 15 residues long. Germline V lookup: CDR1 SGHTA, CDR2 FQGNSA.

This clone has a single count. The chain links TRBV1 to TRBJ1-5. TRBV1 is a pseudogene. The CDR3 totals 14 residues. CDR3 protein: CTSSQAHWVSAQHF. CDR3 nucleotide sequence: TGCACCAGCAGCCAAGCTCACTGGGTTTCGGCCCAGCATTTT.

This clone was picked up a small number of times. The rearrangement uses TRBV7-8 and TRBJ2-4; TRBD2 matches 12 bases. The CDR3 length is 17 residues. The V gene's germline CDR1 is SGHVS and CDR2 FQNEAQ. V shed 1 base and J 7 bases; nucleotides not matched to a gene: 8. The CDR3 loop is CASSLVASGGAGNIQYF. CDR3 DNA: TGTGCCAGCAGCTTAGTTGCTAGCGGGGGGGCCGGGAACATTCAGTACTTC.

The chain is built from TRBV5-6 and TRBJ2-7, with 10 bases aligning to TRBD2. Germline V lookup: CDR1 SGHDT, CDR2 YYEEEE. Germline trimming cut 2 bases from V and 4 bases from J; bases unmatched to any gene: 15. The CDR3 runs 18 residues. CDR3 protein: CASSFWTKLAGKIYEQYF. The CDR3 DNA sequence: TGTGCCAGCAGCTTTTGGACCAAACTAGCGGGGAAGATATACGAGCAGTACTTC.

The genes are TRBV7-3 and TRBJ2-3; 8 positions agree with TRBD2. V gave up 4 bases and J gave up 4 bases; unmatched junction bases: 16. The CDR3 is 18 amino acids. Germline CDR1 SGHTA, CDR2 FQGTGA. The CDR3 region has the DNA TGTGCCAGCAGCTACGCGGCGGGACCCGGGGGGGCCTCAGATACGCAGTATTTT. Its protein product is CASSYAAGPGGASDTQYF.

This chain links TRBV29-1 with TRBJ2-1, with 11 bases fitting TRBD2. The germline V gene has CDR1 SQVTM and CDR2 ANQGSEA. After removal of 7 bases from V and 4 bases from J, the junction contained 3 bases not matched to a gene. The CDR3 covers 13 residues. CDR3 sequence reads: CSARLAGYNEQFF. DNA of the CDR3: TGCAGCGCAAGACTAGCGGGATACAATGAGCAGTTCTTC.

V gene TRBV9 combines with J gene TRBJ1-1, with D uncertain. Trimming removed 3 bases from V and 0 bases from J, with 6 bases in between. Germline assignment: CDR1 SGDLS and CDR2 YYNGEE. The CDR3 is made up of 13 amino acids. The CDR3 DNA follows: TGTGCCAGCAGCGCTACCCTGAACACTGAAGCTTTCTTT. This gives the protein CASSATLNTEAFF.

The rearrangement joins TRBV25-1 to TRBJ1-2; weak D call: TRBD1 (5 bases). The V end lost 6 bases, the J end lost 7 bases, and 15 bases lay between the germline ends. The CDR3 runs to 13 residues. The V gene's germline CDR1 is MGHDK and CDR2 SYGVNS. CDR3 DNA: TGTGCCAGCAGGCCGAGAGGGGACCGTGGCTACACCTTC. It yields the protein CASRPRGDRGYTF.

This clone is a singleton in its sample. The V and J genes are TRBV5-6 and TRBJ1-6; D gene uncertain. V was trimmed by 2 bases and J by 11 bases, leaving 20 bases between them. Germline assignment: CDR1 SGHDT and CDR2 YYEEEE. The CDR3 consists of 16 residues. The DNA for the CDR3 is TGTGCCAGCAGCTTTGGTTCGCAGATTGCGGAAGCACCCCTCCACTTT. It yields the protein CASSFGSQIAEAPLHF.

This chain uses TRBV29-1 with TRBJ2-3, with D unclear. The CDR3 spans 14 residues. Deletions cut 4 bases from V and 3 bases from J, with 14 bases between. The germline CDR1 and CDR2 sequences are SQVTM and ANQGSEA. The CDR3 sequence is CSVASQLRTDTQYF. CDR3 in DNA: TGCAGCGTTGCTAGTCAGCTCCGGACAGATACGCAGTATTTT.

This clone was counted only a few times. The rearrangement uses TRBV29-1 and TRBJ1-2; 7 bases align to TRBD1. The junction had 17 bases not matched to a gene; V was cut back by 4 bases and J by 9 bases. The CDR3 is 15 amino acids. The germline V gene has CDR1 SQVTM and CDR2 ANQGSEA. The CDR3 DNA follows: TGCAGCGTTGGATACCCGACAGGGCCAATGATTAGCTACACCTTC. As protein: CSVGYPTGPMISYTF.

The rearrangement joins TRBV29-1 to TRBJ1-1; no clear D gene. The germline V and J ends were trimmed by 5 bases and 1 base, with 11 bases remaining between them. The CDR3 loop spans 13 amino acids. CDR1 is SQVTM, CDR2 ANQGSEA, per germline. DNA of the CDR3: TGCAGCGTTCAGAAGGCACAGAACACTGAAGCTTTCTTT. Amino acid sequence: CSVQKAQNTEAFF.

V is TRBV11-2 and J is TRBJ1-6; D uncertain. The CDR3 length is 15 residues. The germline gives CDR1 SGHAT, CDR2 FQNNGV. Trimming cost V 0 bases and J 9 bases, with 12 bases left between them. CDR3 loop: CASSLEDGLFSPLHF. CDR3 in DNA: TGTGCCAGCAGCTTAGAGGACGGCCTCTTTTCACCCCTCCACTTT. Based on the CDR3 plus reference TRBV11-2 and TRBJ1-6, the full variable domain is EAGVAQSPRYKIIEKRQSVAFWCNPISGHATLYWYQQILGQGPKLLIQFQNNGVVDDSQLPKDRFSAERLKGVDSTLKIQPAKLEDSAVYLCASSLEDGLFSPLHFGNGTRLTVT.

This chain links TRBV29-1 with TRBJ1-2, with 9 positions matching TRBD1. Germline CDR1 SQVTM, CDR2 ANQGSEA. V lost 4 bases to trimming and J lost 7 bases; unmatched junction nucleotides: 7. The CDR3 length is 13 residues. CDR3 DNA: TGCAGCGTTGCTACCGGGACAGGGCTTGGCTACACCTTC. Protein product: CSVATGTGLGYTF. The full variable domain, rest sourced from reference TRBV29-1 and TRBJ1-2, is SAVISQKPSRDICQRGTSLTIQCQVDSQVTMMFWYRQQPGQSLTLIATANQGSEATYESGFVIDKFPISRPNLTFSTLTVSNMSPEDSSIYLCSVATGTGLGYTFGSGTRLTVV.

This clone has just one count. V gene TRBV30 combines with J gene TRBJ1-1; weak D call: TRBD1 (6 bases). The CDR3 runs to 12 residues. V lost 1 base and J 8 bases, leaving 11 bases between the germline ends. CDR1 and CDR2 (germline): GTSNPN, SVGIG (reference sequence). CDR3 sequence: CAWSGGGREAFF. For the CDR3, the DNA is TGTGCCTGGAGTGGAGGGGGGAGGGAAGCTTTCTTT.

This chain links TRBV30 with TRBJ1-6; 10 positions agree with TRBD1. The germline CDR1 and CDR2 sequences are GTSNPN and SVGIG (reference sequence). Trimming took 3 bases from V and 9 from J; bases not matched to a gene: 8. The CDR3 loop spans 15 amino acids. The CDR3 region has the DNA TGTGCCTGGAGCTCTGGCGGGACAGGGGTTTCACCCCTCCACTTT. Encoded protein: CAWSSGGTGVSPLHF.

CDR3 sequence: CASSWGRLPNTDTQYF. CDR3 in DNA: TGTGCCAGTAGTTGGGGGCGGCTACCGAACACAGATACGCAGTATTTT. The rearrangement links TRBV19 to TRBJ2-3; D perhaps matches TRBD1 (6 bases). The germline gives CDR1 LNHDA, CDR2 SQIVND (reference sequence). CDR3 size: 16 residues. The V and J ends lost 5 bases and 2 bases respectively, with 17 bases between them.

The chain is built from TRBV4-3 and TRBJ2-2, with TRBD1 identical over 9 bases. Per the germline V gene, CDR1 is LGHNA and CDR2 is YSLEER. J was trimmed by 7 bases and V by 4 bases; bases with no gene match: 4. The CDR3 runs 14 residues. CDR3 amino acids: CASSRDRVGGELFF. The CDR3 coding sequence is TGCGCCAGCAGCCGGGACAGGGTAGGCGGGGAGCTGTTTTTT.

The chain employs TRBV6-5 and TRBJ2-7; D gene ambiguous. The CDR3 consists of 12 residues. Germline values: CDR1 MNHEY, CDR2 SVGAGI. The V and J ends lost 4 bases and 4 bases respectively, with 8 bases between them. The CDR3 reads CASSSDVYEQYF. DNA of the CDR3: TGTGCCAGCAGTTCCGATGTTTACGAGCAGTACTTC.

The V gene is TRBV30, the J gene TRBJ2-6, with D maybe TRBD1 (7 bases). Trimming stripped 5 bases from V and 2 bases from J, with 13 bases between. CDR3 length equals 15 residues. Germline V CDR1 and CDR2: GTSNPN, SVGIG (reference sequence). This CDR3 reads CAWGGGGAGANVLTF. The CDR3 DNA sequence: TGTGCCTGGGGCGGAGGGGGCGCTGGGGCCAACGTCCTGACTTTC.

V usage is TRBV30 and J usage is TRBJ2-5; TRBD2 aligns across 13 bases. The CDR3 runs to 16 residues. Losses at the gene ends were 0 bases for V and 12 bases for J; bases not matched to a gene: 13. CDR1 and CDR2 from the germline V gene are GTSNPN and SVGIG (reference sequence). The CDR3 DNA reads as TGTGCCTGGAGTGTACTTTCGGGACTAGCGGGGCCCGAGGAGTACTTC. This translates into CAWSVLSGLAGPEEYF. The full variable domain, completed using reference TRBV30 and TRBJ2-5, is SQTIHQWPATLVQPVGSPLSLECTVEGTSNPNLYWYRQAAGRGLQLLFYSVGIGQISSEVPQNLSASRPQDRQFILSSKKLLLSDSGFYLCAWSVLSGLAGPEEYFGPGTRLLVL.

This clone appeared many times. The rearrangement uses TRBV14 and TRBJ1-2; the D is unclear. CDR1 is SGHDN and CDR2 is FVKESK in the germline V gene. Trimming took off 2 bases at V and 3 bases at J, with 7 bases between the two ends. The CDR3 extends over 13 amino acids. In DNA form, the CDR3 reads TGTGCCAGCAGCCAATTGGCAGACTATGGCTACACCTTC. Translated, it gives CASSQLADYGYTF.

This clone was observed a few times. The chain carries TRBV11-2 and TRBJ2-1, with 7 nucleotides matching TRBD2. CDR1 and CDR2 (germline): SGHAT, FQNNGV. V dropped 5 bases and J dropped 3; count of bases not matched to a gene: 7. The CDR3 is 15 amino acids. The CDR3 reads CASSDRLAGYNEQFF. In DNA form, the CDR3 reads TGTGCCAGCAGCGATCGACTAGCCGGCTACAATGAGCAGTTCTTC.

This clone was recorded a few times. The rearrangement links TRBV30 to TRBJ2-1, with D hard to call. The germline V gene encodes CDR1 GTSNPN and CDR2 SVGIG (reference sequence). The CDR3 totals 13 residues. Trimming left V 4 bases short and J 9 bases short, with 16 bases between. The CDR3: CAWKPDGSSEQFF. CDR3 nucleotides: TGTGCCTGGAAACCGGACGGGTCCTCTGAGCAGTTCTTC. The full variable domain, completed using reference TRBV30 and TRBJ2-1, is SQTIHQWPATLVQPVGSPLSLECTVEGTSNPNLYWYRQAAGRGLQLLFYSVGIGQISSEVPQNLSASRPQDRQFILSSKKLLLSDSGFYLCAWKPDGSSEQFFGPGTRLTVL.

The V call is TRBV2, the J call TRBJ2-3; tentative D call: TRBD2 (5 bases). CDR3 length equals 13 residues. Germline V lookup: CDR1 SNHLY, CDR2 FYNNEI. V was pared by 7 bases and J by 2 bases, with 10 bases between. CDR3 sequence: CASIRTFTDTQYF. CDR3 DNA sequence: TGTGCCAGCATTAGGACTTTCACAGATACGCAGTATTTT.

This clone came up once. The chain carries TRBV6-5 and TRBJ1-6; D uncertain. This CDR3 region has 14 residues. Trimming left V 3 bases short and J 6 bases short, with 9 bases between. The germline CDR1 and CDR2 sequences are MNHEY and SVGAGI. CDR3 residues: CASSYTPVNSPLHF. CDR3 nucleotides: TGTGCCAGCAGTTATACTCCCGTTAATTCACCCCTCCACTTT.

V and J are TRBV9 and TRBJ2-2; either TRBD1 or TRBD2 may supply D (5 bases each). Germline V lookup: CDR1 SGDLS, CDR2 YYNGEE. The V gene lost 4 bases and the J gene lost 3 bases, with 10 bases spanning the gap. The CDR3 consists of 14 residues. As DNA, the CDR3 is TGTGCCAGCAGCCCAAGGGGAGACACCGGGGAGCTGTTTTTT. Protein product: CASSPRGDTGELFF.

The rearrangement uses TRBV18 and TRBJ2-5, with 8 bases aligning to TRBD1. Germline V gene lookup returns CDR1 KGHSH and CDR2 LQKENI. After removal of 5 bases from V and 1 base from J, the junction contained 0 bases not matched to a gene. The CDR3 consists of 13 residues. The CDR3 DNA is TGTGCCAGCTCAGGGACAGGCCAAGAGACCCAGTACTTC. Its protein is CASSGTGQETQYF.

The V call is TRBV15, the J call TRBJ2-7; 8 nucleotides align to TRBD2. The CDR3 runs to 15 residues. Germline-derived CDR1 and CDR2 are LNHNV and YYDKDF (reference sequence). The J segment lost 2 bases and the V segment lost 2 bases, leaving 5 bases of the junction unmatched. The CDR3 is CATSRFTSGAYEQYF. CDR3 sequence (DNA): TGTGCCACCAGCAGATTTACTAGCGGAGCCTACGAGCAGTACTTC.

The CDR3 sequence is CAWSPPGVGETQYF. The CDR3 DNA follows: TGTGCCTGGAGTCCCCCCGGGGTAGGCGAGACCCAGTACTTC. V usage is TRBV30 and J usage is TRBJ2-5; the D gene is possibly TRBD2 (5 bases). Germline assignment: CDR1 GTSNPN and CDR2 SVGIG (reference sequence). The germline V and J ends were trimmed by 2 bases and 5 bases, with 15 bases remaining between them. This CDR3 is built from 14 residues.